One and the same sample provided the 6 T cell receptor beta chains below, sequenced in a study of OX40 agonist ivuxolimab in advanced cancers. The protocol was immunoSEQ multiplex PCR, while the TCRdb copy is restricted to in-frame clones and leaves out a portion. The table has 25,000 to 35,000 clones, about three quarters seen once. The material was CD4+ or CD8+ T cells sorted from blood, obtained in a trial of the OX40 agonist ivuxolimab. The receptors shown here come from an adult with an advanced solid tumor such as melanoma, head and neck, liver or kidney cancer.

J is TRBJ1-5 and V is TRBV6-1; D unclear. The V gene lost 1 base and the J gene lost 3 bases, with 7 bases spanning the gap. Germline values: CDR1 MNHNS, CDR2 SASEGT. The CDR3 is 14 amino acids. The CDR3 is CASSEGLFNQPQHF. CDR3 DNA sequence: TGTGCCAGCAGTGAAGGGTTGTTCAATCAGCCCCAGCATTTT.

The J gene is TRBJ1-4, the V gene TRBV5-4; D might be TRBD1 (6 bases). Germline V gene lookup returns CDR1 SGHNT and CDR2 YYREEE (reference sequence). V lost 2 bases to trimming and J lost 8 bases, with 10 bases between them. The CDR3 covers 13 residues. CDR3 amino acids: CASSLQGREKLFF. In nucleotides, the CDR3 is TGTGCCAGCAGCTTACAGGGTCGGGAAAAACTGTTTTTT. Complete variable domain (other parts from reference TRBV5-4 and TRBJ1-4): ETGVTQSPTHLIKTRGQQVTLRCSSQSGHNTVSWYQQALGQGPQFIFQYYREEENGRGNFPPRFSGLQFPNYSSELNVNALELDDSALYLCASSLQGREKLFFGSGTQLSVL.

This clone was seen only once. The chain links TRBV5-4 to TRBJ1-2; TRBD1 agrees at 8 bases. Germline values: CDR1 SGHNT, CDR2 YYREEE (reference sequence). The length of the CDR3 is 16 residues. Trimming took 5 bases from V and 2 from J; bases not matched to a gene: 11. The CDR3 region has the DNA TGTGCCAGCAGATCGGGACAGGCCCTTTCCAACTATGGCTACACCTTC. It codes for CASRSGQALSNYGYTF.

The chain carries TRBV19 and TRBJ2-1, with D perhaps TRBD1 (7 bases). Germline V lookup: CDR1 LNHDA, CDR2 SQIVND (reference sequence). Trimming stripped 2 bases from V and 1 base from J, with 18 bases between. The CDR3 has 18 residues. The CDR3 region is CASSIRLVSGGSYNEQFF. CDR3 in DNA: TGTGCCAGTAGTATAAGGTTGGTTTCAGGGGGGTCCTACAATGAGCAGTTCTTC.

This sequence joins TRBV5-1 and TRBJ2-3; 9 bases match TRBD2. Germline V gene data show CDR1 as SGHRS and CDR2 as YFSETQ. V shed 2 bases and J 2 bases; nucleotides not matched to a gene: 6. The CDR3 runs 16 residues. The CDR3 is CASSLVAGGFTDTQYF. CDR3 DNA sequence: TGCGCCAGCAGCTTAGTGGCGGGGGGGTTCACAGATACGCAGTATTTT.

V gene TRBV5-6 combines with J gene TRBJ1-2; D gene uncertain. The V gene lost 3 bases and the J gene lost 4 bases, with 10 bases spanning the gap. The germline V gene encodes CDR1 SGHDT and CDR2 YYEEEE. The CDR3 runs 13 residues. CDR3 sequence: CASSWTDRYGYTF. DNA for the CDR3: TGTGCCAGCAGCTGGACGGACCGCTATGGCTACACCTTC.